This T cell receptor beta chain was recorded in a study of blood T cell repertoires in COVID-19. Study-wide background: Sites across the United States, Italy and Spain contributed samples from acute and convalescent COVID-19. T cells, B-cell-depleted T cells, or PBMCs provided the cDNA or gDNA that served as material.

J gave up 2 bases and V 5 bases, and 4 bases lay outside the gene matches. The germline CDR1 and CDR2 sequences are LNHDA and SQIVND (reference sequence). The CDR3 is 14 residues long. As processed by the authors: Reference gene primer amplification gave estimated nucleated cell counts. Using immunoSEQ multiplex PCR, the repertoire was profiled, and TCRdb retains in-frame clones only, with some absent. The V and J calls and clone size were taken over from that table, and D and trimming were inferred from the DNA. The table shows over 250,000 clones, with approximately 87% occurring only once. This clonotype was sampled from a woman between 50 and 59 years old with acute or convalescent COVID-19. The chain couples TRBV19 to TRBJ2-7; 9 positions match TRBD1. The sample consisted of peripheral blood. The CDR3 spells CASSGTGSTYEQYF. The CDR3 bases are TGTGCCAGTAGTGGGACAGGGTCTACCTACGAGCAGTACTTC.